This T cell receptor (beta chain) was obtained from a study of CD8+ T cells in alopecia areata. General study findings and limits: Mice gave a clearer picture of TCR sharing than patients did, possibly for HLA-related reasons.

Treatment noted: oral pan-JAK inhibitor, 5-10 mg twice daily. This clone is a singleton in its sample. Its antigen is not known. Extraction and reverse transcription of RNA yielded cDNA as the sequencing template. Assay used: immunoSEQ multiplex PCR; TCRdb lists only in-frame clones, some missing. Here the sample spans about 42,000 clones, 65% being singletons. The specimen was CD8+ T cells sorted from blood, collected at week 4, from a patient treated with tofacitinib. The TCR sequence derives from a human donor with alopecia areata.

CDR3 residues: CASSAGQAPFGYTF. CDR3 DNA sequence: TGTGCCAGCAGCGCGGGACAGGCCCCCTTTGGCTACACCTTC. V usage is TRBV2 and J usage is TRBJ1-2; 8 nucleotides align to TRBD1. The V segment lost 6 bases and the J segment 7 bases; nucleotides outside the gene matches: 10. The CDR3 contains 14 residues. Germline assignment: CDR1 SNHLY and CDR2 FYNNEI.